This T cell receptor (beta chain) was sequenced in a study of blood T cells in healthy people across ages. Findings and caveats of the study: Researchers judged that diversity estimates from one million T cells fell short of true values. Long-lived donors had more naive CD4+ cells and higher diversity than aged donors. Observed TCR beta diversity per million T cells went down as age went up. This fall followed a roughly linear course with age.

From germline, CDR1 is GTSNPN and CDR2 SVGIG (reference sequence). V lost 3 bases and J 7 bases, leaving 9 bases between the germline ends. The CDR3 has 12 residues. It was with a sample-barcoded 5' primer and a J-beta primer mix that a second PCR of roughly 7 to 11 cycles was run. Each CDR3 protein is one row after TCRdb ran MiXCR on the 5' RACE reads. The table lists 1.5 million to 2 million distinct CDR3 sequences, approximately 28% of them singletons. As for this clonotype: Its antigen is undetermined. A clone one base away is much larger, so this may be a read error.

Specimen: blood. The sequence was obtained from a woman between 25 and 40 years old in good health. The chain employs TRBV30 and TRBJ2-2, with a weak D call TRBD2 (6 bases). CDR3 residues: CAWRTGDGELFF. Written as DNA, the CDR3 is TGTGCCTGGAGGACGGGAGACGGGGAGCTGTTTTTT.